This T cell receptor (beta chain) was captured in a study of blood T cell repertoires in COVID-19. Across the whole study: The United States, Italy and Spain were the sources of the acute and convalescent COVID-19 samples. The cDNA or gDNA used as material had been derived from T cells, B-cell-depleted T cells, or PBMCs.

As processed by the authors: Scientists estimated how many nucleated cells there were by amplifying reference gene primers. Only in-frame clones appear in the TCRdb table, and some are missing; sequencing was by immunoSEQ multiplex PCR. Clone size and V and J calls were adopted from that table, with D and trimming inferred from the DNA. The table has some 130,000 clones, around 88% seen once. The CDR3 length is 16 residues. Trimming pared 3 bases from V and 0 bases from J, leaving 14 bases between. CDR1 is LNHNV and CDR2 is YYDKDF in the germline V gene (reference sequence). The clonotype originates from a man between 45 and 60 years old with acute or convalescent COVID-19. Sequencing was done on a sample of peripheral blood. V usage is TRBV15 and J usage is TRBJ1-2, with a weak D call TRBD1 (5 bases). CDR3 residues: CATSSEGAEANYGYTF. The CDR3 nucleotides are TGTGCCACCAGCAGCGAAGGGGCTGAAGCTAACTATGGCTACACCTTC.